This TCR beta chain stems from a study of T cell responses to AZD1222 COVID-19 vaccine. CDR1 and CDR2 from the germline V gene are KGHDR and SFDVKD. The CDR3 consists of 15 residues. V lost 3 bases and J lost 3; bases outside the gene matches: 5. Clones were read by immunoSEQ multiplex PCR, and TCRdb kept only the in-frame ones, dropping some. The table records roughly 100,000 clones, over 75% of them present only once. The material was peripheral blood, obtained on day 0 of AZD1222 vaccination. This receptor was obtained from an adult in good health. This chain links TRBV24-1 with TRBJ2-3; 7 bases map to TRBD1. DNA of the CDR3: TGTGCCACCAGTGATGGGGGACAGTTAACAGATACGCAGTATTTT. Translated: CATSDGGQLTDTQYF.